Described below is a single T cell receptor beta chain sequence and its context. The sample comes from a study of blood T cell repertoires in COVID-19. Study at large: Both acute and convalescent COVID-19 samples were obtained from the United States, Italy and Spain. PBMCs, B-cell-depleted T cells, or T cells provided the cDNA or gDNA that made up the material.

This CDR3 comprises 12 residues. Trimming pared 6 bases from V and 10 bases from J, leaving 10 bases between. The repertoire was sequenced with immunoSEQ multiplex PCR; TCRdb's copy has only in-frame clones and lacks some. The data contain more than 300,000 clones, about 90% of them singletons. Participants' own reports of clinical history determined their cohort assignment. Recovery meant two consecutive negative NP/OP PCR tests, professional clearance, or resolved symptoms. The source material was PBMCs or T cells enriched from blood (not recorded which). This chain joins TRBV12-3 or TRBV12-4 and TRBJ1-6; D perhaps matches TRBD1 (5 bases). The sequence was collected from a woman younger than 45 who had recovered from COVID-19. DNA for the CDR3: TGTGCCAGCAGCCGCGGGGGATCACCCCTCCACTTT. Its translation is CASSRGGSPLHF.